This T cell receptor (beta chain) originates from a study of cytomegalovirus exposure and HLA in healthy donors. The PCR contained 60 Vbeta and 13 Jbeta primers. Assay: immunoSEQ multiplex PCR; the TCRdb copy retains only in-frame clones and omits some. The sample lists 130,000 or so clones; around three quarters were seen once. General study findings and limits: A previous analysis found most TCR beta V segments productive roughly 90% or roughly 30% of the time. Listed as cytomegalovirus-associated were over 150 TCR beta chains.

In its sample, this clone was seen once. The antigen remains undetermined. CDR3 size: 13 residues. Germline V gives CDR1 MDHEN, CDR2 SYDVKM. V was trimmed by 8 bases and J by 2 bases, leaving 11 bases between them. The chain has TRBV28 and TRBJ2-3; maybe TRBD2 (6 bases). The clonotype comes from a male donor in good health and CMV-seropositive. Sequenced input: PBMCs. The CDR3 DNA reads TGTGCCAGCGTGCGGGATTTCACAGATACGCAGTATTTT. Its translation: CASVRDFTDTQYF. The entire variable domain, with the rest obtained from reference TRBV28 and TRBJ2-3, is as follows: DVKVTQSSRYLVKRTGEKVFLECVQDMDHENMFWYRQDPGLGLRLIYFSYDVKMKEKGDIPEGYSVSREKKERFSLILESASTNQTSMYLCASVRDFTDTQYFGPGTRLTVL.